This T cell receptor beta chain was recovered during a study of cytomegalovirus exposure and HLA in healthy donors. The PCR used 60 Vbeta and 13 Jbeta primers. The assay was immunoSEQ multiplex PCR, and TCRdb's table has in-frame clones only and misses some. The repertoire has 69,000 or so clones, about 78% of them found once; the top ten carry over 2.5%. Study-level findings and limits: The investigators catalogued 160 or so TCR beta chains as cytomegalovirus-associated.

About this clone: Its antigen remains unknown.

Sequencing was performed on PBMCs. The sequence was collected from a man aged 18 to 35 in good health and CMV-seronegative.

The CDR3 loop is CASSFIDSQETQYF. CDR3 nucleotides: TGTGCCAGCAGCTTTATCGACAGCCAAGAGACCCAGTACTTC. The rearrangement links TRBV5-8 to TRBJ2-5; D is possibly TRBD1 (5 bases). Germline values: CDR1 SGHTS, CDR2 YDEGEE. V lost 2 bases to trimming and J lost 1 base, with 9 bases between them. This CDR3 is 14 amino acids long.